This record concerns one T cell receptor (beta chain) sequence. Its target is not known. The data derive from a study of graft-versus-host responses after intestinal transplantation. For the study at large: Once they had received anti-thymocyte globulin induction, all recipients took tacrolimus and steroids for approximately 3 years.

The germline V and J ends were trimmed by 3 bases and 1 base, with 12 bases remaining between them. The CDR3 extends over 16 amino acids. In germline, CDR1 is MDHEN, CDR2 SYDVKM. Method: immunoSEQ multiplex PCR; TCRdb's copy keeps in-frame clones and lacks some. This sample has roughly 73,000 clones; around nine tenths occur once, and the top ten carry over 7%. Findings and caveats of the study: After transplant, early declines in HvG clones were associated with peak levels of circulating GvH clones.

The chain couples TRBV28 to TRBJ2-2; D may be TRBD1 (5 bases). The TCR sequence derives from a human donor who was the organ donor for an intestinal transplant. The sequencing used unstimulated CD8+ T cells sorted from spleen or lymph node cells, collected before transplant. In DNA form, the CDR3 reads TGTGCCAGCAGTTTCAGAGGACACTTGAACACCGGGGAGCTGTTTTTT. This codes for CASSFRGHLNTGELFF. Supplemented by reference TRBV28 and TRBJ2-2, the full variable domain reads DVKVTQSSRYLVKRTGEKVFLECVQDMDHENMFWYRQDPGLGLRLIYFSYDVKMKEKGDIPEGYSVSREKKERFSLILESASTNQTSMYLCASSFRGHLNTGELFFGEGSRLTVL.